Below, one TCR beta chain is given with its context. The method was immunoSEQ multiplex PCR; TCRdb's version includes in-frame clones alone and lacks a portion of them. The repertoire holds fewer than 45,000 clones, with 90% to 95% as singletons. This sample stems from a study of T cell changes during pregnancy in multiple sclerosis. The CDR3 is made up of 14 amino acids. Germline CDR1 PRHDT, CDR2 FYEKMQ (reference sequence). V shed 6 bases and J 6 bases; nucleotides not matched to a gene: 8. The chain combines TRBV13 with TRBJ1-1, with TRBD1 matching 9 bases. The sample in question was CD4+ T cells from peripheral blood mononuclear cells, obtained in the second trimester of pregnancy. The receptor's source is a female donor in good health, enrolled as a control in a pregnancy study. For the CDR3, the DNA is TGTGCCAGCAGGATCCGGGACAGGGTGTCTGAAGCTTTCTTT. It is translated as CASRIRDRVSEAFF.